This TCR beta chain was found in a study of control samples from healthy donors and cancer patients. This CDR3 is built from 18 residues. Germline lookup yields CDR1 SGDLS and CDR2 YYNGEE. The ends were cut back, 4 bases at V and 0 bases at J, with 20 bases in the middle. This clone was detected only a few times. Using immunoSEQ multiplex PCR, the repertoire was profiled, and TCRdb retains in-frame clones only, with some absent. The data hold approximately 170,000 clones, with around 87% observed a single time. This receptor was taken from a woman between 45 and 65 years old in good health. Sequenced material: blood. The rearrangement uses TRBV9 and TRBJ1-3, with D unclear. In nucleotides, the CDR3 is TGTGCCAGCAGCCGGGCCTCAGATTTGTCACGCTCTGGAAACACCATATATTTT. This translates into CASSRASDLSRSGNTIYF.